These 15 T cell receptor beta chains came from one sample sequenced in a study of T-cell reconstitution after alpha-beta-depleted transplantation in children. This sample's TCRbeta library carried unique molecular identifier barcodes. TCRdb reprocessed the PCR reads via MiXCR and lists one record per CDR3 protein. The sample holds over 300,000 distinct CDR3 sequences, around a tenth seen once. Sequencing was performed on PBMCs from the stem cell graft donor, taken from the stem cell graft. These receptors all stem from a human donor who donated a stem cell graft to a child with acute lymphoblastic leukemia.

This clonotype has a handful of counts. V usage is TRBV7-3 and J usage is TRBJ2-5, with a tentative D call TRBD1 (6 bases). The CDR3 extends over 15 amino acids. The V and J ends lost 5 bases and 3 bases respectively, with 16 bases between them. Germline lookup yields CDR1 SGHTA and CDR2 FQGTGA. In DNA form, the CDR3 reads TGTGCCAGCAGCCAATACGGACAGATAAAAGAGACCCAGTACTTC. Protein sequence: CASSQYGQIKETQYF.

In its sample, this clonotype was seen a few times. In DNA, the CDR3 is TGTGCCAGCAGTTTAGCGCGGCGAGACACCATATATTTT. Translation: CASSLARRDTIYF. J is TRBJ1-3 and V is TRBV12-3 or TRBV12-4; no clear D. The germline V and J ends were trimmed by 0 bases and 8 bases, with 8 bases remaining between them. This CDR3 contains 13 residues.

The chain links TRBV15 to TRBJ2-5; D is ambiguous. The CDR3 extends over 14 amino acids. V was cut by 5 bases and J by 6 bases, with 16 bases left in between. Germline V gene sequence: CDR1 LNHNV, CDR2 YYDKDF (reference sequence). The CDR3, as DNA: TGTGCCACCAGCCGGAACTGGAATGAGAAGACCCAGTACTTC. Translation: CATSRNWNEKTQYF.

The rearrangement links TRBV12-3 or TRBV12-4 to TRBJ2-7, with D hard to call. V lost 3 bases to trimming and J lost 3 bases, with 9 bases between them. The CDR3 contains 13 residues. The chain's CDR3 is CASSFMGFYEQYF. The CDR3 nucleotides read TGTGCCAGCAGTTTTATGGGATTCTACGAGCAGTACTTC.

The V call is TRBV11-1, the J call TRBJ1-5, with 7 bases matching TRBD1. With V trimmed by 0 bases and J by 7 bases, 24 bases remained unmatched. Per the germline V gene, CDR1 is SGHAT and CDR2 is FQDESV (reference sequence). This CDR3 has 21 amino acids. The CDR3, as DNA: TGTGCCAGCAGCTTAGCGCGGGGCACCGGCGGGACAGCTTCCCTCGGGCAGCCCCAGCATTTT. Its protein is CASSLARGTGGTASLGQPQHF.

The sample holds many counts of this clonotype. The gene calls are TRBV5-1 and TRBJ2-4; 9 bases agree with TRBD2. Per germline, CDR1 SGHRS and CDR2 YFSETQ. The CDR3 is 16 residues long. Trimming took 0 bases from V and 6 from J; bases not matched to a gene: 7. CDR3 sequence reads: CASSLGGRALGNIQYF. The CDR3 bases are TGCGCCAGCAGCTTGGGCGGGAGGGCCCTCGGAAACATTCAGTACTTC. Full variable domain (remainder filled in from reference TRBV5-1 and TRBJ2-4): KAGVTQTPRYLIKTRGQQVTLSCSPISGHRSVSWYQQTPGQGLQFLFEYFSETQRNKGNFPGRFSGRQFSNSRSEMNVSTLELGDSALYLCASSLGGRALGNIQYFGAGTRLSVL.

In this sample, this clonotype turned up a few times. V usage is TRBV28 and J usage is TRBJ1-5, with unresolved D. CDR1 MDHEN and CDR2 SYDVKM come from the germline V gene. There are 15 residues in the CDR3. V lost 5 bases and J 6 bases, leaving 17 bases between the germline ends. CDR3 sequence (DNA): TGTGCCAGCAGTCCTTTGACGGGAGGACGTCAGCCCCAGCATTTT. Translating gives CASSPLTGGRQPQHF.

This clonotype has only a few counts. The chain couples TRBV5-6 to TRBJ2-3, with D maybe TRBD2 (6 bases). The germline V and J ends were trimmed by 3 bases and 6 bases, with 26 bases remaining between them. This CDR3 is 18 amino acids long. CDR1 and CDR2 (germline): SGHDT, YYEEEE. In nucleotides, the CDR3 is TGTGCCAGCAGCTCTAAAACGATGGGACTCACGAAGGGTGATACGCAGTATTTT. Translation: CASSSKTMGLTKGDTQYF.

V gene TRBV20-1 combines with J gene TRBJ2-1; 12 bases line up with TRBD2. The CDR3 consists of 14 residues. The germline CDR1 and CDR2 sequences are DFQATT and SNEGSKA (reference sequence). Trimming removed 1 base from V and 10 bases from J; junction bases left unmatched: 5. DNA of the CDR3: TGCAGTGCTAGAGGACTAGCGGGAGTATCAGAGCAGTTCTTC. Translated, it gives CSARGLAGVSEQFF.

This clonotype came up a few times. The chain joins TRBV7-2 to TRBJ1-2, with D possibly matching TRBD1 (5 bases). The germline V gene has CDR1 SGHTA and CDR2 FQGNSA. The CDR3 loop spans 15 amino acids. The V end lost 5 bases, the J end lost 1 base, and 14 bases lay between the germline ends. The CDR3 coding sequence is TGTGCCAGCAGCCCTCTCACCGGGGGTAACTATGGCTACACCTTC. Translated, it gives CASSPLTGGNYGYTF.

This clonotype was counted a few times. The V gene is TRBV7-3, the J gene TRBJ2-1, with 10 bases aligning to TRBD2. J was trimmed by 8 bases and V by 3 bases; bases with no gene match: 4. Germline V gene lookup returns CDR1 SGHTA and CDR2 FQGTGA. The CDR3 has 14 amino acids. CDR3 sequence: CASSFSSGSYEQFF. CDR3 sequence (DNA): TGTGCCAGCAGCTTTTCTAGCGGGAGTTATGAGCAGTTCTTC.

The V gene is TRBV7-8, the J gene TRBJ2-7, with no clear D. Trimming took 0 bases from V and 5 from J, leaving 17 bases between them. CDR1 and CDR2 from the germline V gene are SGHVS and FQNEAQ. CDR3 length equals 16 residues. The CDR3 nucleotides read TGTGCCAGCAGCTTAGCGCCCTTCCGGCAGTTCAACGAGCAGTACTTC. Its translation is CASSLAPFRQFNEQYF.

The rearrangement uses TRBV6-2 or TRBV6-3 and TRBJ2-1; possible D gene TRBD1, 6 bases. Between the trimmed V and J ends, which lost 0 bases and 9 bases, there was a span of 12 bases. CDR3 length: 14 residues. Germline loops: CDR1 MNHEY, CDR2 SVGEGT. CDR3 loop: CASSYSGTLREQFF. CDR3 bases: TGTGCCAGCAGTTACTCTGGGACACTTCGTGAGCAGTTCTTC.

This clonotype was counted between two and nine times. The CDR3 reads CASSLVSGRAHEQYF. The CDR3 DNA sequence: TGTGCCAGCAGCTTAGTGAGCGGGAGGGCCCACGAGCAGTACTTC. The chain links TRBV7-9 to TRBJ2-7; 10 bases fit TRBD2. The CDR3 loop spans 15 amino acids. Germline V gene data show CDR1 as SEHNR and CDR2 as FQNEAQ (reference sequence). Trimming removed 1 base from V and 5 bases from J; junction bases left unmatched: 5.

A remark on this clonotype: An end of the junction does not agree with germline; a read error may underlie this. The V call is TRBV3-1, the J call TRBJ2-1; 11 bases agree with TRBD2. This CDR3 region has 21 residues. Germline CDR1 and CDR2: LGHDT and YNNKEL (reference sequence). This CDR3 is CASLDWVEGPTSGKIYNEQFF. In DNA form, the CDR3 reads TGCGCCAGCTTAGATTGGGTGGAGGGTCCGACTAGCGGGAAAATTTACAATGAGCAGTTCTTC.